Only one count was recorded for the clone carrying this TCR beta chain. CDR3 length: 13 residues. Trimming removed 2 bases at V and 11 bases at J, with 15 bases between. Germline CDR1 and CDR2: MNHEY and SVGEGT. These data originate in a study of low-dose radiotherapy and immunotherapy resistance in tumors. TRAV- and TRBV-specific primers primed first-strand cDNA, covering alpha and beta chains. Amplification of TCRs used a constant-region primer and V-primer adapter for about 19 PCR cycles. TCRdb fed the reads into MiXCR, producing one record per CDR3 protein. The table has around 6,200 distinct CDR3 sequences, 60% to 85% seen once.

The chain uses TRBV6-2 or TRBV6-3 and TRBJ1-1; D remains unclear. The sequence was obtained from a human donor with advanced metastatic prostate, ovarian, gallbladder or colorectal cancer (not recorded which). This table probably holds off-target reads from a library built for another chain. The CDR3 here is CASSYGSSVRAFF. The CDR3 bases are TGTGCCAGCAGTTACGGGAGTTCGGTGAGGGCTTTCTTT.